This TCR beta chain comes out of a study of cytotoxic CD8 clonotypes in ibrutinib-treated CLL. Repertoires were generated with immunoSEQ multiplex PCR, while TCRdb's copy carries only in-frame clones and drops some. The repertoire includes around 330,000 clones, 67% of them detected once, and just under 6.5% sits in the top ten. This clone was picked up a small number of times. Antigen: not known. Germline CDR1 and CDR2: SGHRS and YFSETQ. V was shortened by 4 bases and J by 0 bases, with 8 bases between the two germline ends. This CDR3 comprises 13 residues. Regarding the study as a whole: At baseline, clonality was higher than in age-matched healthy donors and correlated with CD8+ counts.

This TCR was recovered from a human donor with chronic lymphocytic leukemia. The chain carries TRBV5-1 and TRBJ2-7; no reliable D call. This specimen was PBMCs, taken after 36 months of ibrutinib treatment. CDR3 DNA sequence: TGCGCCAGCAGCCCCTATGGCTCCTACGAGCAGTACTTC. This codes for CASSPYGSYEQYF.